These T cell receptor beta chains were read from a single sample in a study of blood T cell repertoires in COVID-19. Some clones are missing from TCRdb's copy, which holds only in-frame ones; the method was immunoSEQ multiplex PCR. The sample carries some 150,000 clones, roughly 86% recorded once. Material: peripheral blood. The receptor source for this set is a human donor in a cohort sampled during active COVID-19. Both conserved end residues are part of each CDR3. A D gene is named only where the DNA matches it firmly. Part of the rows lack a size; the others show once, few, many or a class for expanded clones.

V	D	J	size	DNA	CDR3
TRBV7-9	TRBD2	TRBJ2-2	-	TGTGCCAGCAGCTCCCCACCCGGGAGGGGAATGAACACCGGGGAGCTGTTTTTT	CASSSPPGRGMNTGELFF
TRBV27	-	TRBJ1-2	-	TGTGCCAGCAGTTCTCTGCGGGGGCGAAGCGGCTACACCTTC	CASSSLRGRSGYTF
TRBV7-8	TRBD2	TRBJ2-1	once	TGTGCCAGCAGCCCCCCCCGGGGGGTCTACAATGAGCAGTTCTTC	CASSPPRGVYNEQFF
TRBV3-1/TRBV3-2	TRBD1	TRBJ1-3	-	TGTGCCAGCAGCCAAGTTACCGGGACAGGGGGGACCATATATTTT	CASSQVTGTGGTIYF
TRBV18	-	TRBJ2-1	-	TGTGCCAGCTCCCTATACGGGGTAGAGCAGTTCTTC	CASSLYGVEQFF
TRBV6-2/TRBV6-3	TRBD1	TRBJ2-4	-	TGTGCCAGCAGTTCCCAACAGGGGGCCGGGATAAACATTCAGTACTTC	CASSSQQGAGINIQYF
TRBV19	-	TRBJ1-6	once	TGTGCCAGTAGTATCGGGGGTTTCAATAATTCACCCCTCCACTTT	CASSIGGFNNSPLHF
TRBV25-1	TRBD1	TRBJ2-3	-	TGTGCCAGCTCCGCTTCGGACAGGGGGGGAACAGATACGCAGTATTTT	CASSASDRGGTDTQYF
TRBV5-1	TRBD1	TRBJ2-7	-	TGCGCCAGCAGCACCGGCGGGACAGGGCCCTACGAGCAGTACTTC	CASSTGGTGPYEQYF
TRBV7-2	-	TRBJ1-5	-	TGTGCCAGCAGCTTAGCTGGGCAGGGGCCCCAGCATTTT	CASSLAGQGPQHF
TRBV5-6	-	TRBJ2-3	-	TGTGCCAGCAGCTCACCCCGTGGGGGGGCTGTAGGTAGCACAGATACGCAGTATTTT	CASSSPRGGAVGSTDTQYF
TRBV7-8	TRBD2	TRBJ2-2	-	TGTGCCAGCAGCTTGATAGCGGGAGGAAACACCGGGGAGCTGTTTTTT	CASSLIAGGNTGELFF
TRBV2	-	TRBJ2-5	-	TGTGCAACCCAGGCAGGCCTGGAGACCCAGTACTTC	CATQAGLETQYF
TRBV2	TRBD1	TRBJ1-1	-	TGTGCCAGCAGGGACCATGGACAGGCCACTGAAGCTTTCTTT	CASRDHGQATEAFF
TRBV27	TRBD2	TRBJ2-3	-	TGTGCCAGCAGAAGATATTATAGCGGGTCGAGCACAGATACGCAGTATTTT	CASRRYYSGSSTDTQYF
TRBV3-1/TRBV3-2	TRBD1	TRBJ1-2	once	TGTGCCAGCAGCCAAGATCAGGGGACAGGGAATGGCTACACCTTC	CASSQDQGTGNGYTF
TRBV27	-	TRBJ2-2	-	TGTGCCAGCAGTTTCGATGGGGGGTTCGCGAACACCGGGGAGCTGTTTTTT	CASSFDGGFANTGELFF
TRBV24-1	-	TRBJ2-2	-	TGTGCCACCGCGGAGGGACTGAACACCGGGGAGCTGTTTTTT	CATAEGLNTGELFF
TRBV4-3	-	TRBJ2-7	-	TGCGCCAGCAGCCAAGCTACGGGCGGGTATTACGAGCAGTACTTC	CASSQATGGYYEQYF
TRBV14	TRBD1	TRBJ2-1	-	TGTGCCAGCAGCCAAGATCGAGGGACAGGGATCTTTTATGAGCAGTTCTTC	CASSQDRGTGIFYEQFF
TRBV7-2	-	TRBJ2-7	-	TGTGCCAGCAGCTCTAGCCAGGGGGGCGGGGACCCCTACGAGCAGTACTTC	CASSSSQGGGDPYEQYF
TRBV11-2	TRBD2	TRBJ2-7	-	TGTGCCAGCAGCTTAGTAGCGGGGGTTCCCTCCGAGCAGTACTTC	CASSLVAGVPSEQYF
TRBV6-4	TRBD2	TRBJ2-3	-	TGTGCCAGTTCCGAGGGGGCTAGCGGGACCTATACGCAGTATTTT	CASSEGASGTYTQYF
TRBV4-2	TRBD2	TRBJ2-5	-	TGTGCCAGCAGCCAAAGCTGGACTAGCGGGAGGGAGACCCAGTACTTC	CASSQSWTSGRETQYF
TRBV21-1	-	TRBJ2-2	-	TGTGCCAGCAGCAAAGGGGTTTTGCCCCCCCGGGACAGGTGCATTCACACCGGGGAGCTGTTTTTT	CASSKGVLPPRDRCIHTGELFF
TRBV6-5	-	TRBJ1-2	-	TGTGCCAGCAGTTCCCTAGGTGGTGGCTACACCTTC	CASSSLGGGYTF